The 26 T cell receptor beta chains below all came from one sample that was sequenced in a study of identifying expanded T cells in peripheral blood. Profiling relied on immunoSEQ multiplex PCR, and the TCRdb table lists in-frame clones only, not all of them. Seen here are about 81,000 clones, 84% observed once, and the top ten hold 15% to 20%. Sequencing input: blood. These receptors were taken from a person aged 18 to 75 in good health.

The rearrangement uses TRBV7-2 and TRBJ2-7, with D possibly being TRBD2 (5 bases). This CDR3 is 12 amino acids long. V was shortened by 5 bases and J by 4 bases, with 9 bases between the two germline ends. The germline CDR1 and CDR2 sequences are SGHTA and FQGNSA. CDR3 nucleotide sequence: TGTGCCAGCAGCCCAGGACTGTACGAGCAGTACTTC. It translates to CASSPGLYEQYF.

V is TRBV18 and J is TRBJ2-1, with D unresolved. With 3 bases removed from V and 0 bases from J, the gap between germline ends came to 12 bases. The length of the CDR3 is 16 residues. Germline CDR1 and CDR2: KGHSH and LQKENI. The CDR3 sequence: CASSPLTSSSYNEQFF. CDR3 coding DNA: TGTGCCAGCTCACCCCTTACTTCGAGCTCCTACAATGAGCAGTTCTTC.

This clone has more than one count but fewer than ten. The V call is TRBV2, the J call TRBJ2-2; D gene unclear. The V and J ends lost 5 bases and 5 bases respectively, with 9 bases between them. The CDR3 spans 13 residues. Germline V gene data show CDR1 as SNHLY and CDR2 as FYNNEI. CDR3 coding DNA: TGTGCCAGCAGTCAAAAGGAGACCGGGGAGCTGTTTTTT. Translating gives CASSQKETGELFF.

This rearrangement joins TRBV19 to TRBJ2-1, with D unclear. CDR3 length equals 15 residues. Germline V gene sequence: CDR1 LNHDA, CDR2 SQIVND (reference sequence). Deletions cut 3 bases from V and 6 bases from J, with 15 bases between. CDR3 in amino acids: CASSMWQEIFNEQFF. CDR3 nucleotide sequence: TGTGCCAGTAGTATGTGGCAGGAGATTTTCAATGAGCAGTTCTTC.

V gene TRBV28 combines with J gene TRBJ2-1; 9 bases are a match to TRBD2. The germline V gene has CDR1 MDHEN and CDR2 SYDVKM. V lost 4 bases to trimming and J lost 8 bases; unmatched junction nucleotides: 21. The CDR3 consists of 19 residues. The CDR3 region has the DNA TGTGCCAGCAGTTACTCGGGTAGCGGGAGCTCATCGTTGTTGCATGAGCAGTTCTTC. This translates into CASSYSGSGSSSLLHEQFF. Looking up the rest from reference TRBV28 and TRBJ2-1 gives the full variable domain: DVKVTQSSRYLVKRTGEKVFLECVQDMDHENMFWYRQDPGLGLRLIYFSYDVKMKEKGDIPEGYSVSREKKERFSLILESASTNQTSMYLCASSYSGSGSSSLLHEQFFGPGTRLTVL.

The V gene is TRBV4-2, the J gene TRBJ2-1, with TRBD2 matching 13 bases. V lost 5 bases to trimming and J lost 8 bases; unmatched junction nucleotides: 6. The V gene's germline CDR1 is LGHNA and CDR2 YNFKEQ. This CDR3 has 15 amino acids. The CDR3 is CASSEGTSGKHEQFF. The CDR3 coding sequence is TGTGCCAGCAGCGAAGGGACTAGCGGGAAGCATGAGCAGTTCTTC.

The chain links TRBV6-6 to TRBJ1-5; D is possibly TRBD1 (6 bases). V shed 7 bases and J shed 3 bases, with 13 bases lying between them. Germline V gene sequence: CDR1 MNHNY, CDR2 SVGAGI (reference sequence). The CDR3 is made up of 14 amino acids. The CDR3 DNA follows: TGTGCCAGCATACTGTTGGGGGCCAATCAGCCCCAGCATTTT. It codes for CASILLGANQPQHF.

V gene TRBV4-1 combines with J gene TRBJ2-7, with D maybe TRBD2 (7 bases). The V gene lost 2 bases and the J gene lost 1 base, with 12 bases spanning the gap. Germline V gene sequence: CDR1 MGHRA, CDR2 YSYEKL. The CDR3 contains 15 residues. The CDR3 reads CASSQRGGVSYEQYF. For the CDR3, the DNA is TGCGCCAGCAGCCAAAGAGGGGGGGTATCCTACGAGCAGTACTTC.

CDR3 nucleotides: TGCGCCAGCAGCCAAGATCTCGGGGTCGGGGCCAACGTCCTGACTTTC. Protein: CASSQDLGVGANVLTF. The chain combines TRBV4-3 with TRBJ2-6; perhaps TRBD2 as D (5 bases). The CDR3 extends over 16 amino acids. Deletions cut 0 bases from V and 4 bases from J, with 10 bases between. Germline V gives CDR1 LGHNA, CDR2 YSLEER.

V is TRBV14 and J is TRBJ2-1; no reliable D call. The ends were cut back, 1 base at V and 9 bases at J, with 19 bases in the middle. Germline CDR1 SGHDN, CDR2 FVKESK. The CDR3 totals 16 residues. CDR3 DNA sequence: TGTGCCAGCAGCCAAGTTGGTGCCAACCGCCGTGCTGAGCAGTTCTTC. This gives the protein CASSQVGANRRAEQFF.

This sequence joins TRBV5-1 and TRBJ2-2, with 8 bases fitting TRBD2. With 4 bases clipped from V and 4 bases from J, the junction kept 9 bases outside the gene matches. Germline V CDR1 and CDR2: SGHRS, YFSETQ. CDR3 length: 16 residues. The CDR3 sequence is CASSPGGAHFTGELFF. CDR3 DNA: TGCGCCAGCAGCCCCGGGGGGGCCCATTTCACCGGGGAGCTGTTTTTT.

This clone was found a few times. The chain recombines TRBV4-3 with TRBJ2-5; 9 bases match TRBD2. In germline, CDR1 is LGHNA, CDR2 YSLEER. J lost 6 bases, V lost 0 bases, and 2 bases had no gene match. This CDR3 is 14 amino acids long. This CDR3 is CASSQEAGGKTQYF. The CDR3 DNA follows: TGCGCCAGCAGCCAAGAGGCGGGGGGGAAGACCCAGTACTTC.

This clone was seen only a few times. The V and J genes are TRBV5-1 and TRBJ2-3; maybe TRBD2 (6 bases). Germline V gives CDR1 SGHRS, CDR2 YFSETQ. V was cut by 0 bases and J by 5 bases, with 7 bases left in between. The CDR3 runs to 13 residues. The CDR3 coding sequence is TGCGCCAGCAGCTTGGCCGGGAGAGATACGCAGTATTTT. Amino acid sequence: CASSLAGRDTQYF.

The chain recombines TRBV19 with TRBJ2-2; 9 bases are shared with TRBD1. The trim removed 6 bases at V and 7 bases at J, leaving 3 bases unmatched. Germline V lookup: CDR1 LNHDA, CDR2 SQIVND (reference sequence). CDR3 length: 13 residues. The CDR3 loop is CASSHRGHGELFF. The CDR3 region has the DNA TGTGCCAGTAGCCACAGGGGGCACGGGGAGCTGTTTTTT.

V is TRBV20-1 and J is TRBJ2-7; D might be TRBD2 (5 bases). CDR3 length equals 11 residues. Germline CDR1 is DFQATT and CDR2 is SNEGSKA (reference sequence). Trimming stripped 1 base from V and 6 bases from J, with 7 bases between. This CDR3 is CSARVRGEQYF. The CDR3 region has the DNA TGCAGTGCTAGAGTCCGGGGCGAGCAGTACTTC.

This rearrangement joins TRBV29-1 to TRBJ2-1; perhaps TRBD1 as D (6 bases). V was trimmed by 6 bases and J by 8 bases, leaving 14 bases between them. The CDR3 spans 12 residues. CDR1 is SQVTM and CDR2 is ANQGSEA in the germline V gene. The CDR3 sequence: CSVVRGRDEQFF. CDR3 bases: TGCAGCGTAGTCAGGGGCAGGGATGAGCAGTTCTTC.

The V gene is TRBV18, the J gene TRBJ2-5; unclear D gene. The germline V and J ends were trimmed by 4 bases and 2 bases, with 5 bases remaining between them. Germline CDR1 is KGHSH and CDR2 is LQKENI. This CDR3 spans 12 amino acids. The CDR3 here is CASSQSQETQYF. CDR3 DNA sequence: TGTGCCAGCTCACAAAGTCAAGAGACCCAGTACTTC.

This sequence joins TRBV2 and TRBJ2-7, with D hard to call. This CDR3 comprises 15 residues. Germline lookup yields CDR1 SNHLY and CDR2 FYNNEI. V lost 6 bases, J lost 2 bases, and 17 bases lay in between. As DNA, the CDR3 is TGTGCCAGCAGCCCGGAAAATAATATGGCCTACGAGCAGTACTTC. This encodes CASSPENNMAYEQYF.

The J gene is TRBJ2-3, the V gene TRBV28; D unresolved. The CDR3 is 13 residues long. Deletions cut 1 base from V and 3 bases from J, with 5 bases between. CDR1 is MDHEN and CDR2 is SYDVKM in the germline V gene. CDR3 bases: TGTGCCAGCAGTTTATTAGCAACAGATACGCAGTATTTT. Translation gives CASSLLATDTQYF.

V gene TRBV7-9 combines with J gene TRBJ2-3; tentatively, D is TRBD1 (7 bases). Germline V gives CDR1 SEHNR, CDR2 FQNEAQ (reference sequence). V lost 6 bases to trimming and J lost 1 base, with 20 bases between them. The CDR3 is made up of 17 amino acids. The CDR3 spells CASRPRPRGTGTDTQYF. CDR3 sequence (DNA): TGTGCCAGCAGGCCCAGACCCAGGGGGACTGGCACAGATACGCAGTATTTT.

This clone appeared a single time. The CDR3 nucleotides are TGTGCCTCCACAGGGGGGAGTAACTATGGCTACACCTTC. This translates into CASTGGSNYGYTF. This chain links TRBV30 with TRBJ1-2; 8 bases line up with TRBD1. Germline CDR1 and CDR2: GTSNPN and SVGIG (reference sequence). V lost 7 bases, J lost 1 base, and 5 bases stayed unmatched. This CDR3 has 13 residues.

The chain combines TRBV28 with TRBJ1-2, with TRBD1 identical over 8 bases. CDR1 MDHEN and CDR2 SYDVKM come from the germline V gene. This CDR3 is built from 15 residues. Trimming took 6 bases from V and 2 from J; bases not matched to a gene: 8. DNA for the CDR3: TGTGCCAGCAGGAACAGGGGGGGAGGAAACTATGGCTACACCTTC. It yields the protein CASRNRGGGNYGYTF.

This chain joins TRBV14 and TRBJ2-5, with D perhaps given as TRBD1 or TRBD2 (6 bases each). The germline CDR1 and CDR2 sequences are SGHDN and FVKESK. Trimming removed 4 bases at V and 4 bases at J, with 13 bases between. The CDR3 is 14 residues long. The CDR3 is CASSLIGGPETQYF. For the CDR3, the DNA is TGTGCCAGCAGCCTCATAGGGGGGCCAGAGACCCAGTACTTC.

This clone was seen a handful of times. This rearrangement joins TRBV9 to TRBJ1-1, with 7 nucleotides matching TRBD1. The ends lost 0 bases at V and 1 base at J; junction bases unmatched: 3. Germline V gives CDR1 SGDLS, CDR2 YYNGEE. The length of the CDR3 is 15 residues. The CDR3 nucleotides are TGTGCCAGCAGCGTAGTGGGACAGTCGAACACTGAAGCTTTCTTT. Translation: CASSVVGQSNTEAFF.

The rearrangement uses TRBV29-1 and TRBJ2-3; 9 positions agree with TRBD1. Germline V gene data show CDR1 as SQVTM and CDR2 as ANQGSEA. The CDR3 is 16 residues long. The V segment lost 3 bases and the J segment 2 bases; nucleotides outside the gene matches: 9. The CDR3 nucleotides are TGCAGCGTTGACGGGACAGGGCGGGGGCTCACAGATACGCAGTATTTT. It translates to CSVDGTGRGLTDTQYF.

The CDR3 DNA is TGCGCCAGCAGCTTGGCAGGGGGCCCCAGCTGGGGGGAGCTGTTTTTT. It encodes CASSLAGGPSWGELFF. This chain uses TRBV4-3 with TRBJ2-2; 8 bases map to TRBD1. V lost 5 bases and J lost 8; bases outside the gene matches: 13. Germline V lookup: CDR1 LGHNA, CDR2 YSLEER. This CDR3 has 16 amino acids.